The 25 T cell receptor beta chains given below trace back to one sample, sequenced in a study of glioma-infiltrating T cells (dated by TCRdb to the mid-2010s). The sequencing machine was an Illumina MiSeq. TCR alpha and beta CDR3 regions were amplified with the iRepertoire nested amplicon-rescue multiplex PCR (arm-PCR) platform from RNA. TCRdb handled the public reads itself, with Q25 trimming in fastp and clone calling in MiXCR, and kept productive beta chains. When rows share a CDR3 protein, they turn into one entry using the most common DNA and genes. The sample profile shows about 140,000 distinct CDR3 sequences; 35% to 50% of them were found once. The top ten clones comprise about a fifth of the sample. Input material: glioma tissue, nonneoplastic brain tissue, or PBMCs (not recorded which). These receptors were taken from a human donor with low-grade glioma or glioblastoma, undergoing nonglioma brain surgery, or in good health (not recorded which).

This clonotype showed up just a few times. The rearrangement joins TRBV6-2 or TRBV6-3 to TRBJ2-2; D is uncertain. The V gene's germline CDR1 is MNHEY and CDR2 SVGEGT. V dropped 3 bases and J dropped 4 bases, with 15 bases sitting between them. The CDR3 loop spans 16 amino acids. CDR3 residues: CASSYSFKDSTGELFF. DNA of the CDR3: TGTGCCAGCAGTTATTCATTCAAGGATAGCACCGGGGAGCTGTTTTTT.

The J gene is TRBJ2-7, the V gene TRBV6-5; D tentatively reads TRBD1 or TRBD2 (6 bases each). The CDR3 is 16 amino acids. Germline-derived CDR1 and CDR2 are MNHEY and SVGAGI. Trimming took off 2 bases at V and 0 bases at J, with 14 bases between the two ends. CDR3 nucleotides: TGTGCCAGCAGTTACGGGGGCGGGGATAGCTCCTACGAGCAGTACTTC. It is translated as CASSYGGGDSSYEQYF.

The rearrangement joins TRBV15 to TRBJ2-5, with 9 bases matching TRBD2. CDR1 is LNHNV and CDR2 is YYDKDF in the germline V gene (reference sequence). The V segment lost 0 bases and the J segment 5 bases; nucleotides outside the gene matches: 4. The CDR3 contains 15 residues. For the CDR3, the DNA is TGTGCCACCAGCAGAGAGGCTAGCGGGGCGGAGACCCAGTACTTC. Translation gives CATSREASGAETQYF.

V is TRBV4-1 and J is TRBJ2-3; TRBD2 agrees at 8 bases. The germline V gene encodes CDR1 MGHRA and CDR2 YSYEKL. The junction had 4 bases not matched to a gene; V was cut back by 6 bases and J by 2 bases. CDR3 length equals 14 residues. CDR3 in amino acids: CASSYGGDTDTQYF. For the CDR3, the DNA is TGCGCCAGCAGTTACGGGGGGGACACAGATACGCAGTATTTT.

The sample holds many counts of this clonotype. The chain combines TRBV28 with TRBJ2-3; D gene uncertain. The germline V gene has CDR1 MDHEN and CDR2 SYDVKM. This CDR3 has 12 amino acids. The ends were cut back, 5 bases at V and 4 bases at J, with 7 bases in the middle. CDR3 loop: CASSTPADTQYF. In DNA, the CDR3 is TGTGCCAGCAGTACTCCCGCAGATACGCAGTATTTT.

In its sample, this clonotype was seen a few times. The CDR3 region is CASSARQEMNTEAFF. CDR3 nucleotide sequence: TGTGCCAGCAGTGCTCGACAGGAAATGAACACTGAAGCTTTCTTT. The V call is TRBV25-1, the J call TRBJ1-1, with D perhaps TRBD1 (6 bases). Between the trimmed V and J ends, which lost 4 bases and 0 bases, there was a span of 12 bases. The CDR3 is made up of 15 amino acids. Germline values: CDR1 MGHDK, CDR2 SYGVNS.

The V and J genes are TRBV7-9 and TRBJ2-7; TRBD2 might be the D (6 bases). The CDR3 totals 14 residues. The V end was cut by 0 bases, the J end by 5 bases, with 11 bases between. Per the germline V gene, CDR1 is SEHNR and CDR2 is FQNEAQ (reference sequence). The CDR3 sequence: CASSLAGGIDEQYF. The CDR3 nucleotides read TGTGCCAGCAGCTTAGCCGGCGGGATCGACGAGCAGTACTTC.

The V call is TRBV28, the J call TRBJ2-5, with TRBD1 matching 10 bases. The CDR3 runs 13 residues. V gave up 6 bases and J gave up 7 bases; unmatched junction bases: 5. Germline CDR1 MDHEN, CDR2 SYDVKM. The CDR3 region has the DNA TGTGCCAGCAGCTGGGACAGGGGAGGGACCCAGTACTTC. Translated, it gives CASSWDRGGTQYF. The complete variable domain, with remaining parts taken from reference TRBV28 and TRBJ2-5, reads DVKVTQSSRYLVKRTGEKVFLECVQDMDHENMFWYRQDPGLGLRLIYFSYDVKMKEKGDIPEGYSVSREKKERFSLILESASTNQTSMYLCASSWDRGGTQYFGPGTRLLVL.

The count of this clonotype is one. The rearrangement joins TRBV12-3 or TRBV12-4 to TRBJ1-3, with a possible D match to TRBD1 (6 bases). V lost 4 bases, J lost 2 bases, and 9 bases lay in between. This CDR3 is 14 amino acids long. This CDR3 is CASSYRDPGNTIYF. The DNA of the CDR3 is TGTGCCAGCAGTTACAGGGATCCTGGAAACACCATATATTTT.

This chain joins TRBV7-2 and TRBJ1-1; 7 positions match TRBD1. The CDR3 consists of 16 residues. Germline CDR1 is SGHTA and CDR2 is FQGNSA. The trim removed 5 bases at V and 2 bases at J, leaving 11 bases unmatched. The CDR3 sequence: CASSRLGTAINTEAFF. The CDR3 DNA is TGTGCCAGCAGCCGTCTCGGGACAGCCATAAACACTGAAGCTTTCTTT.

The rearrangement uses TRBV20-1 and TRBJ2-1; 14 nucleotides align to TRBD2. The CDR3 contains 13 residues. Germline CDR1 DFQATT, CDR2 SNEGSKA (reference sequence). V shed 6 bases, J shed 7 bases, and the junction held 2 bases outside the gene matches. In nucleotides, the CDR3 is TGCAGTGCGAGGACTAGCGGGAGGAATGAGCAGTTCTTC. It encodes CSARTSGRNEQFF.

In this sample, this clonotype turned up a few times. CDR3 sequence (DNA): TGCAGCGCCACCCTGGGGGCAAACACTGAAGCTTTCTTT. Its protein is CSATLGANTEAFF. The chain combines TRBV29-1 with TRBJ1-1; D perhaps matches TRBD1 (6 bases). The CDR3 has 13 residues. CDR1 and CDR2 from the germline V gene are SQVTM and ANQGSEA. The V and J ends lost 7 bases and 2 bases respectively, with 14 bases between them. Full variable domain (remainder filled in from reference TRBV29-1 and TRBJ1-1): SAVISQKPSRDICQRGTSLTIQCQVDSQVTMMFWYRQQPGQSLTLIATANQGSEATYESGFVIDKFPISRPNLTFSTLTVSNMSPEDSSIYLCSATLGANTEAFFGQGTRLTVV.

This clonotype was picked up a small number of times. This chain's CDR3 is CASSYSPATSTDTQYF. The CDR3 coding sequence is TGTGCCAGCAGTTACTCGCCCGCAACTAGCACAGATACGCAGTATTTT. This chain links TRBV6-2 or TRBV6-3 with TRBJ2-3; D remains ambiguous. This CDR3 contains 16 residues. Germline values: CDR1 MNHEY, CDR2 SVGEGT. Trimming removed 0 bases at V and 0 bases at J, with 10 bases between.

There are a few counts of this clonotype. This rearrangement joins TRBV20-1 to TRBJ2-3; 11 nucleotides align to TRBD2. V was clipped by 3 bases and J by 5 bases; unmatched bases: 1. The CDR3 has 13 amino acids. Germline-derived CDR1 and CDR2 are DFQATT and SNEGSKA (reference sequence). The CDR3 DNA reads TGCAGTGCTAGCGGGACTAGCGGAGATACGCAGTATTTT. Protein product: CSASGTSGDTQYF.

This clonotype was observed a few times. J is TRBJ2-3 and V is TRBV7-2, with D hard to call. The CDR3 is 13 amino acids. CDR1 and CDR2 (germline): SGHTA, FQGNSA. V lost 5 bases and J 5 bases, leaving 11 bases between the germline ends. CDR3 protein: CASSGNFRDTQYF. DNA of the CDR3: TGTGCCAGCAGCGGCAATTTCAGAGATACGCAGTATTTT.

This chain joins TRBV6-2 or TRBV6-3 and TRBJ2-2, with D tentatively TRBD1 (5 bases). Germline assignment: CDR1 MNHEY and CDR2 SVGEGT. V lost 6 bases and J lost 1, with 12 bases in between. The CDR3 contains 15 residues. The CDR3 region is CASRSGFLNTGELFF. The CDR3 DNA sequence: TGTGCCAGCAGGTCAGGGTTCTTGAACACCGGGGAGCTGTTTTTT.

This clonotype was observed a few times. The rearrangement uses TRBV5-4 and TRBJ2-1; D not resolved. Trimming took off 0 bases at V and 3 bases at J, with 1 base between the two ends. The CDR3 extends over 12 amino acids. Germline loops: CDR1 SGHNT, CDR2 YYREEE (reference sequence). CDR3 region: CASSLVYNEQFF. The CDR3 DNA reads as TGTGCCAGCAGCTTGGTCTACAATGAGCAGTTCTTC.

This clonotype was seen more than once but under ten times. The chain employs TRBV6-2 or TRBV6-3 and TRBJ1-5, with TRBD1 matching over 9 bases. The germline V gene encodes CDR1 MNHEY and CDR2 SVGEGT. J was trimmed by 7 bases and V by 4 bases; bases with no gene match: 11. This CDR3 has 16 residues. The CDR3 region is CASSSQQGARIQPQHF. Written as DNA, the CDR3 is TGTGCCAGCAGTTCCCAACAGGGGGCTCGGATCCAGCCCCAGCATTTT.

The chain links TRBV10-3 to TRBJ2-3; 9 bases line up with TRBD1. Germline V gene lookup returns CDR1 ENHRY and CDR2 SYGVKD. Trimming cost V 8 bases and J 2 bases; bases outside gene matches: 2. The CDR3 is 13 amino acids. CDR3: CAIGQGLTDTQYF. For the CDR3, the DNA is TGTGCCATCGGACAGGGGCTCACAGATACGCAGTATTTT.

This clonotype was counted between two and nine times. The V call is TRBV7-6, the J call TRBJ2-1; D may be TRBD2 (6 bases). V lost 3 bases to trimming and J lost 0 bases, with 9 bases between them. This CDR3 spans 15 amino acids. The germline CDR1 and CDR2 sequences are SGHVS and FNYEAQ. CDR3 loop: CASSFKAGSYNEQFF. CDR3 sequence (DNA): TGTGCCAGCAGCTTTAAAGCGGGCTCCTACAATGAGCAGTTCTTC.

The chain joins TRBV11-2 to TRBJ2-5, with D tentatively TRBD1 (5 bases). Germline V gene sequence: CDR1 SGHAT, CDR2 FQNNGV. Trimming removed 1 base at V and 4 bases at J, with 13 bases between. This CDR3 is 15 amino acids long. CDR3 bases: TGTGCCAGCAGCTTAGTCGTAGGGGTTCGAGAGACCCAGTACTTC. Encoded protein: CASSLVVGVRETQYF.

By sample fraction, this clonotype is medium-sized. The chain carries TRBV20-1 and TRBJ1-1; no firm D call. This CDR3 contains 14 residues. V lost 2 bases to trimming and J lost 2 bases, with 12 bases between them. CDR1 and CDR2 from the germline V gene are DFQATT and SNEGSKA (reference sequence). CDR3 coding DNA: TGCAGTGCTAGAAAAGTCGTCGGTAACACTGAAGCTTTCTTT. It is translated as CSARKVVGNTEAFF.

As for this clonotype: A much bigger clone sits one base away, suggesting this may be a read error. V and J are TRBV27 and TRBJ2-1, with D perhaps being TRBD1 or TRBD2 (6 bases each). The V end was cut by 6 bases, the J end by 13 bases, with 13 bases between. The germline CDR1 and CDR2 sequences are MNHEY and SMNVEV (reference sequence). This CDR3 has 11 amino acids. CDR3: CASRDPGAQFF. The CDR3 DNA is TGTGCCAGCAGGGATCCGGGGGCCCAGTTCTTC.

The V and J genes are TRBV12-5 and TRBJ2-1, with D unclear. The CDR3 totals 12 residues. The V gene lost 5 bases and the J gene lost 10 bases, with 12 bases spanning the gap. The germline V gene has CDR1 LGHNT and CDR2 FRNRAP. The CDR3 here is CASGRLGLEQFF. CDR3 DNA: TGTGCTAGTGGTCGACTGGGATTGGAGCAGTTCTTC.

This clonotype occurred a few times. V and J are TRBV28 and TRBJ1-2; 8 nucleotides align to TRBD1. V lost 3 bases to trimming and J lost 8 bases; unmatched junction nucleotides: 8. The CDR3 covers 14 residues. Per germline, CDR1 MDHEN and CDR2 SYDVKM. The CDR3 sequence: CASSFGDRNRGYTF. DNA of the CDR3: TGTGCCAGCAGTTTTGGGGACAGGAATAGGGGCTACACCTTC.